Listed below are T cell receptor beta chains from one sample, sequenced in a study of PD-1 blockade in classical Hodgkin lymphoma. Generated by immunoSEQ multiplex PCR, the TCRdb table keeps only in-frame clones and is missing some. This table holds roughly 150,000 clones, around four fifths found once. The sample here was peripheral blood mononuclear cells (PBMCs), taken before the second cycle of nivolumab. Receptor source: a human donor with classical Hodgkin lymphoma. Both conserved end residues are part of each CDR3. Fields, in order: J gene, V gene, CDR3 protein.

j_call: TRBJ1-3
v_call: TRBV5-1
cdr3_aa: CASSLGVSGNTIYF

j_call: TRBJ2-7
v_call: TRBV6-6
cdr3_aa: CASSSRPGEQYF

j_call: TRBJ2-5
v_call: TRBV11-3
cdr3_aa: CASSSDVGGETQYF

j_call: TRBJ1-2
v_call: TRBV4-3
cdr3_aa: CASSQNGGGSLNYGYTF

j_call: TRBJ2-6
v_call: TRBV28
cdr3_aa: CASSSATGISGANVLTF

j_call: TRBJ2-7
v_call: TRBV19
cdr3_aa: CASSWGPSSYEQYF

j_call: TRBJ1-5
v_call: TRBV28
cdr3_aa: CASSSPRTYSNQPQHF

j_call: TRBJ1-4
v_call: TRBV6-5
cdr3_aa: CASLGRRVSGEKLFF

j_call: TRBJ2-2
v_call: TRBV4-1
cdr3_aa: CASSQGQGTGELFF

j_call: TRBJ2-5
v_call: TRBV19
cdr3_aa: CASRPRGAGSETQYF

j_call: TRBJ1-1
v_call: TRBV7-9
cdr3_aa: CASSSQFRGQSFF

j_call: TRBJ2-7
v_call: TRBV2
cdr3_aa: CASSELMGLAGNEQYF

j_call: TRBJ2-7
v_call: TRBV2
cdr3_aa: CASSEIGFGYEQYF

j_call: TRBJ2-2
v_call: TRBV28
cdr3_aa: CASSSLYKQTGELFF

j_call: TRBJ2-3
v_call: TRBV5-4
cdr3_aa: CASSLRLAANTDTQYF

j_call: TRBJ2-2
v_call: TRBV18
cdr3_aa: CASSPWTGRSGELFF

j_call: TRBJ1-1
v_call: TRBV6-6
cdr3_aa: CASMARDAEAFF

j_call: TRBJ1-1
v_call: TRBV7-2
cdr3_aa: CASSPPGGTEAFF

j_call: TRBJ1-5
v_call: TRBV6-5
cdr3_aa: CASSYERGLYQPQHF

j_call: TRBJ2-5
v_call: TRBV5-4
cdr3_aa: CASSLAPSAAGTQYF

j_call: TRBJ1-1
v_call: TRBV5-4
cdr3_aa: CASSLEHKNTEAFF

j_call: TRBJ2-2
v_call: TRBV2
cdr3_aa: CASSETGGIGELFF

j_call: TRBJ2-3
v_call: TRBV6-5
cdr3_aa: CASSRSGSGTQYF

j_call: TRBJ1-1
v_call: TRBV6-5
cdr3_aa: CASSFGFLNTEAFF

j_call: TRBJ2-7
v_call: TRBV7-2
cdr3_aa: CASSLPGVSREQYF

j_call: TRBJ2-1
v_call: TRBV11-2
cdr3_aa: CASSLEGGYNEQFF

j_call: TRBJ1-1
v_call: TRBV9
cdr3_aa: CASSRQGDAEAFF

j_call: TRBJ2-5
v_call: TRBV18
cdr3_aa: CASSSDGQETQYF

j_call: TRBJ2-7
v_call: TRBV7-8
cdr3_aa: CASSLVGRTNLYYEQYF

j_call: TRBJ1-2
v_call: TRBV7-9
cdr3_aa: CASSLDEGFDGYTF

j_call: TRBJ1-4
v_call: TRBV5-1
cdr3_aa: CASSERFQGEKLFF

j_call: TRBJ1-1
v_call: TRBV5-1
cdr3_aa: CASSSTGRTEAFF

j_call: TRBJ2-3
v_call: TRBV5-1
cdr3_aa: CASSLPLGPDTQYF

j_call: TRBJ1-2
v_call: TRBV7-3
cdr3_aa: CASSQMTGAVGYGYTF

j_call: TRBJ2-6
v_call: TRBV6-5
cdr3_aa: CASSYRPSGANVLTF

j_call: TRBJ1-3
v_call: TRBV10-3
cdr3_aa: CAINPGQWGTGRNTIYF

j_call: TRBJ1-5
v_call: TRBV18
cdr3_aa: CASSDRVNQPQHF

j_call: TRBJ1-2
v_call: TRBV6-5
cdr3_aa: CASSGWNYGYTF

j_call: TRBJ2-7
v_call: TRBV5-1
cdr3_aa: CASSPWWDEGGEQYF

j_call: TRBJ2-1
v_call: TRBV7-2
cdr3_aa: CASSLFAGESSYNEQFF

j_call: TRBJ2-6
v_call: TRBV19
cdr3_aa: CASSIQGRSGANVLTF

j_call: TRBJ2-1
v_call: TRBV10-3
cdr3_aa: CAIMRRSYNEQFF

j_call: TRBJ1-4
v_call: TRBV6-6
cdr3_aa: CASSYRDRDEKLFF

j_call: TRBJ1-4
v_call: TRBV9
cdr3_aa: CASSVAGGYEKLFF

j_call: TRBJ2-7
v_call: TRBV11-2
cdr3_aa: CASTLGLADYEQYF

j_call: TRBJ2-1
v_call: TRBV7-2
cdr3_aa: CASSLSRTNEQFF

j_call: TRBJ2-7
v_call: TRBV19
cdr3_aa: CASSSISSVTTFYEQYF

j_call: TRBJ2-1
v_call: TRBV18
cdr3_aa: CASSPQRDYNEQFF